Each of the 29 T cell receptor beta chains below was sequenced from the same sample in a study of T-cell reconstitution after alpha-beta-depleted transplantation in children. The authors prepared the TCRbeta library with unique molecular identifiers. TCRdb used MiXCR to reprocess the PCR reads, holding one entry per CDR3 protein. The repertoire includes about 500,000 distinct CDR3 sequences, over 25% of them detected once, and approximately 2.3% sits in the top ten. Sequenced here: PBMCs from the stem cell graft donor, sampled from the stem cell graft. The receptors were sampled from a human donor who donated a stem cell graft to a child with aplastic anemia.

This clonotype was detected a few times. The V gene is TRBV12-3 or TRBV12-4, the J gene TRBJ1-2; D possibly corresponds to TRBD1 (5 bases). The CDR3 is 15 residues long. V was shortened by 6 bases and J by 4 bases, with 18 bases between the two germline ends. The CDR3 loop reads CASSTHGGNIYGYTF. The CDR3, as DNA: TGTGCCAGCAGCACTCACGGGGGGAACATCTATGGCTACACCTTC.

This clonotype has more than one count but fewer than ten. The V gene is TRBV12-3 or TRBV12-4, the J gene TRBJ1-1, with no clear D. The V end lost 4 bases, the J end lost 1 base, and 7 bases lay between the germline ends. This CDR3 region has 13 residues. The DNA of the CDR3 is TGTGCCAGCAGTTCCCCCCAGAACACTGAAGCTTTCTTT. Translating it yields CASSSPQNTEAFF.

The CDR3 region has the DNA TGTGCCAGCAGCCCAGCGGGGCGCACAGATACGCAGTATTTT. This sequence encodes CASSPAGRTDTQYF. The chain combines TRBV7-9 with TRBJ2-3, with 7 positions matching TRBD2. Germline V gene sequence: CDR1 SEHNR, CDR2 FQNEAQ (reference sequence). This CDR3 is 14 amino acids long. Losses at the gene ends were 5 bases for V and 1 base for J; bases not matched to a gene: 3.

The chain carries TRBV6-1 and TRBJ2-5; D gene ambiguous. V was trimmed by 3 bases and J by 5 bases, leaving 10 bases between them. Germline values: CDR1 MNHNS, CDR2 SASEGT. CDR3 length: 13 amino acids. The CDR3 DNA follows: TGTGCCAGCAGTGATCGCCCTGGGGAGACCCAGTACTTC. Translated, it gives CASSDRPGETQYF.

This clonotype was observed a handful of times. The CDR3 region is CASSSGQMNMNTEAFF. The CDR3 region has the DNA TGTGCCAGCAGCTCGGGACAGATGAACATGAACACTGAAGCTTTCTTT. This rearrangement joins TRBV7-8 to TRBJ1-1; 7 nucleotides line up with TRBD1. CDR1 SGHVS and CDR2 FQNEAQ come from the germline V gene. The CDR3 consists of 16 residues. With V trimmed by 4 bases and J by 0 bases, 8 bases remained unmatched. The full variable domain, completed using reference TRBV7-8 and TRBJ1-1, is GAGVSQSPRYKVAKRGQDVALRCDPISGHVSLFWYQQALGQGPEFLTYFQNEAQLDKSGLPSDRFFAERPEGSVSTLKIQRTQQEDSAVYLCASSSGQMNMNTEAFFGQGTRLTVV.

This clonotype showed up just a few times. The chain uses TRBV12-3 or TRBV12-4 and TRBJ2-3, with D tentatively TRBD1 (5 bases). The V end was cut by 5 bases, the J end by 6 bases, with 15 bases between. This CDR3 is built from 14 residues. The CDR3 is CASSGAVLIDTQYF. The CDR3 coding sequence is TGTGCCAGCAGTGGGGCGGTTCTCATTGATACGCAGTATTTT.

In its sample, this clonotype was seen a few times. The chain carries TRBV20-1 and TRBJ2-5, with D tentatively TRBD1 or TRBD2 (6 bases each). The CDR3 has 14 residues. The ends were cut back, 6 bases at V and 6 bases at J, with 20 bases in the middle. Germline V gene data show CDR1 as DFQATT and CDR2 as SNEGSKA (reference sequence). CDR3 sequence: CSAAGGSSMKTQYF. The CDR3 DNA reads TGCAGTGCCGCCGGGGGCTCGAGCATGAAGACCCAGTACTTC.

The chain links TRBV20-1 to TRBJ2-7, with 9 nucleotides matching TRBD2. The CDR3 sequence is 14 residues long. The junction had 11 bases not matched to a gene; V was cut back by 5 bases and J by 6 bases. The germline V gene has CDR1 DFQATT and CDR2 SNEGSKA (reference sequence). The CDR3 DNA follows: TGCAGTGCTTATAGCGGGAGCAGGCCGGGCGAGCAGTACTTC. This codes for CSAYSGSRPGEQYF.

J is TRBJ2-1 and V is TRBV3-1; no clear D. CDR3 length equals 14 residues. Germline V lookup: CDR1 LGHDT, CDR2 YNNKEL (reference sequence). V lost 4 bases and J 0 bases, leaving 7 bases between the germline ends. The CDR3 loop is CASSLRSSYNEQFF. The CDR3 DNA follows: TGTGCCAGCAGCCTCAGGAGCTCCTACAATGAGCAGTTCTTC.

V and J are TRBV11-2 and TRBJ2-7; D unresolved. The CDR3 sequence is 15 residues long. V shed 5 bases and J shed 5 bases, with 19 bases lying between them. Germline assignment: CDR1 SGHAT and CDR2 FQNNGV. The CDR3 DNA reads as TGTGCCAGCAGCCTACCCCCTAGTATGGTGGACGAGCAGTACTTC. Protein product: CASSLPPSMVDEQYF.

There are a few counts of this clonotype. The V gene is TRBV5-1, the J gene TRBJ2-2; TRBD1 matches 9 bases. The germline V gene has CDR1 SGHRS and CDR2 YFSETQ. V lost 4 bases, J lost 5 bases, and 6 bases stayed unmatched. This CDR3 has 15 amino acids. CDR3 bases: TGCGCCAGCAGCGGGACAGGGCGGAGTACCGGGGAGCTGTTTTTT. Amino acid sequence: CASSGTGRSTGELFF.

J is TRBJ1-2 and V is TRBV7-2, with D unresolved. This CDR3 comprises 14 residues. V was pared by 5 bases and J by 4 bases, with 14 bases between. The germline CDR1 and CDR2 sequences are SGHTA and FQGNSA. The CDR3: CASSVRGTLYGYTF. The CDR3 DNA reads TGTGCCAGCAGCGTTCGGGGAACCCTCTATGGCTACACCTTC. Complete variable domain (other parts from reference TRBV7-2 and TRBJ1-2): GAGVSQSPSNKVTEKGKDVELRCDPISGHTALYWYRQSLGQGLEFLIYFQGNSAPDKSGLPSDRFSAERTGGSVSTLTIQRTQQEDSAVYLCASSVRGTLYGYTFGSGTRLTVV.

This rearrangement joins TRBV4-1 to TRBJ1-1; a possible D gene is TRBD1 (5 bases). In germline, CDR1 is MGHRA, CDR2 YSYEKL. The CDR3 runs to 17 residues. V was pared by 0 bases and J by 1 base, with 15 bases between. The CDR3 DNA follows: TGCGCCAGCAGCCAAGATAAAGGGGCGCGAGGGAACACTGAAGCTTTCTTT. Amino acid sequence: CASSQDKGARGNTEAFF.

The chain uses TRBV28 and TRBJ2-3; tentatively, D is TRBD2 (6 bases). Germline values: CDR1 MDHEN, CDR2 SYDVKM. V gave up 8 bases and J gave up 4 bases, with 22 bases separating them. CDR3 length: 16 amino acids. CDR3 nucleotide sequence: TGTGCCAGCGGCTTAAGGAGGGAGCCGGTCGCAGATACGCAGTATTTT. Its translation is CASGLRREPVADTQYF.

This clonotype was detected a few times. The DNA for the CDR3 is TGCAGCGTTGTGGGGCGGGAGCTGACCGGGGAGCTGTTTTTT. This codes for CSVVGRELTGELFF. V gene TRBV29-1 combines with J gene TRBJ2-2; 7 positions match TRBD2. V dropped 4 bases and J dropped 5; count of bases not matched to a gene: 7. Germline V gives CDR1 SQVTM, CDR2 ANQGSEA. The CDR3 consists of 14 residues.

This clonotype was observed a handful of times. The chain carries TRBV7-2 and TRBJ1-5, with D hard to call. The CDR3 is made up of 13 amino acids. CDR1 SGHTA and CDR2 FQGNSA come from the germline V gene. Trimming shortened V by 5 bases and J by 6 bases, and 11 bases separated the two germline ends. CDR3: CASSPARAQPQHF. The CDR3 region has the DNA TGTGCCAGCAGCCCTGCTAGGGCTCAGCCCCAGCATTTT.

This chain joins TRBV15 and TRBJ2-5; D unclear. The CDR3 sequence is 12 residues long. V was pared by 5 bases and J by 6 bases, with 10 bases between. The V gene's germline CDR1 is LNHNV and CDR2 YYDKDF (reference sequence). The CDR3 loop is CATSQGQKTQYF. The CDR3 region has the DNA TGTGCCACCAGCCAAGGGCAAAAGACCCAGTACTTC.

In DNA, the CDR3 is TGCAGCGCTGCTGGACAGGGTCTCAATGAGCAGTTCTTC. Amino acid sequence: CSAAGQGLNEQFF. J is TRBJ2-1 and V is TRBV29-1, with 8 positions matching TRBD1. Trimming at V came to 7 bases and at J to 6 bases, leaving 8 bases not matched to a gene. Germline V gives CDR1 SQVTM, CDR2 ANQGSEA. There are 13 residues in the CDR3.

This clonotype was counted a few times. The chain is built from TRBV12-3 or TRBV12-4 and TRBJ2-5, with 8 nucleotides matching TRBD1. The CDR3 runs 14 residues. With V trimmed by 5 bases and J by 5 bases, 7 bases remained unmatched. CDR3 loop: CASSPSGGRETQYF. The CDR3 DNA reads TGTGCCAGCAGTCCTTCAGGGGGCCGGGAGACCCAGTACTTC.

This clonotype has only a few counts. The chain joins TRBV19 to TRBJ1-2; D is uncertain. The CDR3 runs to 15 residues. The ends were cut back, 2 bases at V and 0 bases at J, with 10 bases in the middle. Germline CDR1 LNHDA, CDR2 SQIVND (reference sequence). The CDR3: CASSIRAEANYGYTF. CDR3 DNA: TGTGCCAGTAGTATAAGGGCCGAAGCTAACTATGGCTACACCTTC.

This clonotype was recorded only once. This chain links TRBV6-1 with TRBJ1-6, with D perhaps TRBD1 (6 bases). The CDR3 totals 16 residues. Trimming took off 2 bases at V and 9 bases at J, with 17 bases between the two ends. Germline V gene lookup returns CDR1 MNHNS and CDR2 SASEGT. CDR3 amino acids: CASSERGGLASSPLHF. The CDR3, as DNA: TGTGCCAGCAGTGAACGGGGGGGCCTGGCGTCTTCACCCCTCCACTTT.

This clonotype turned up a few times. The V and J genes are TRBV11-2 and TRBJ2-3; D is ambiguous. The CDR3 is made up of 14 amino acids. Germline CDR1 reads SGHAT; CDR2 reads FQNNGV. Trimming removed 4 bases from V and 2 bases from J, with 10 bases in between. The CDR3 bases are TGTGCCAGCAGCTCTCTACTCTACACAGATACGCAGTATTTT. It translates to CASSSLLYTDTQYF.

This clonotype appeared a few times. This chain uses TRBV6-1 with TRBJ2-7; 7 nucleotides match TRBD1. The CDR3 is made up of 13 amino acids. The germline V gene has CDR1 MNHNS and CDR2 SASEGT. The junction had 7 bases not matched to a gene; V was cut back by 7 bases and J by 4 bases. The CDR3 bases are TGTGCCAGCATCACGACAGGGCCGTACGAGCAGTACTTC. This gives the protein CASITTGPYEQYF.

This clonotype came up a few times. CDR3 sequence (DNA): TGTGCCAGCAGCCCCGGGACTAGCGGCCGAATATATGAGCAGTTCTTC. As protein: CASSPGTSGRIYEQFF. J is TRBJ2-1 and V is TRBV9; 11 bases are a match to TRBD2. V lost 4 bases, J lost 8 bases, and 11 bases stayed unmatched. The CDR3 runs 16 residues. CDR1 SGDLS and CDR2 YYNGEE come from the germline V gene. The variable domain in full, with the rest retrieved from reference TRBV9 and TRBJ2-1, is DSGVTQTPKHLITATGQRVTLRCSPRSGDLSVYWYQQSLDQGLQFLIQYYNGEERAKGNILERFSAQQFPDLHSELNLSSLELGDSALYFCASSPGTSGRIYEQFFGPGTRLTVL.

This chain uses TRBV27 with TRBJ2-1; tentatively, D is TRBD1 (6 bases). This CDR3 has 13 amino acids. The germline CDR1 and CDR2 sequences are MNHEY and SMNVEV (reference sequence). The V end was cut by 6 bases, the J end by 4 bases, with 10 bases between. CDR3 nucleotide sequence: TGTGCCAGCAGGGACAGAATTTACAATGAGCAGTTCTTC. It encodes CASRDRIYNEQFF.

The V and J genes are TRBV12-3 or TRBV12-4 and TRBJ2-7; 7 bases are a match to TRBD2. The CDR3 is made up of 15 amino acids. V was clipped by 6 bases and J by 4 bases; unmatched bases: 12. The CDR3 coding sequence is TGTGCCAGCAGCATCTTCGCGGGAGCCCTTTACGAGCAGTACTTC. It is translated as CASSIFAGALYEQYF.

This clonotype was detected only a few times. The V and J genes are TRBV10-3 and TRBJ1-2; no definite D call. Per the germline V gene, CDR1 is ENHRY and CDR2 is SYGVKD. This CDR3 has 12 residues. Between the trimmed V and J ends, which lost 6 bases and 8 bases, there was a span of 13 bases. As DNA, the CDR3 is TGTGCCATCAGCCCAGGACCGGAGGGCTACACCTTC. Protein sequence: CAISPGPEGYTF.

The rearrangement links TRBV6-2 or TRBV6-3 to TRBJ1-5, with unresolved D. Germline lookup yields CDR1 MNHEY and CDR2 SVGEGT. V was trimmed by 0 bases and J by 0 bases, leaving 12 bases between them. This CDR3 has 17 amino acids. The CDR3 sequence: CASSYSSQFYSNQPQHF. CDR3 nucleotides: TGTGCCAGCAGTTACTCGTCGCAGTTCTATAGCAATCAGCCCCAGCATTTT.

There are a few counts of this clonotype. The rearrangement joins TRBV7-2 to TRBJ1-2; possible D gene TRBD1, 6 bases. CDR1 is SGHTA, CDR2 FQGNSA, per germline. V was clipped by 4 bases and J by 4 bases, with 10 bases between them. The length of the CDR3 is 13 residues. The CDR3 loop reads CASSSQGIYGYTF. The CDR3 DNA reads as TGTGCCAGCAGCTCACAGGGTATCTATGGCTACACCTTC. The whole variable domain, remainder taken from reference TRBV7-2 and TRBJ1-2, is GAGVSQSPSNKVTEKGKDVELRCDPISGHTALYWYRQSLGQGLEFLIYFQGNSAPDKSGLPSDRFSAERTGGSVSTLTIQRTQQEDSAVYLCASSSQGIYGYTFGSGTRLTVV.